Each of the 29 T cell receptor beta chains below was sequenced from the same sample in a study of OX40 agonist ivuxolimab in advanced cancers. Clones were read by immunoSEQ multiplex PCR, and TCRdb kept only the in-frame ones, dropping some. In the table there are tens of thousands of clones, roughly nine tenths of which are singletons. Sequenced here: CD4+ or CD8+ T cells sorted from blood, sampled in a trial of the OX40 agonist ivuxolimab. The receptors were gathered from an adult with an advanced solid tumor such as melanoma, head and neck, liver or kidney cancer.

J is TRBJ1-5 and V is TRBV19, with 7 bases aligning to TRBD1. CDR3 length: 13 residues. V shed 7 bases and J 2 bases; nucleotides not matched to a gene: 2. Germline CDR1 LNHDA, CDR2 SQIVND (reference sequence). DNA for the CDR3: TGTGCCAGTACCGACAGGGGCAATCAGCCCCAGCATTTT. It is translated as CASTDRGNQPQHF.

This clone was recorded once. This chain connects TRBV11-2 to TRBJ1-2, with 8 bases matching TRBD1. After removal of 5 bases from V and 4 bases from J, the junction contained 6 bases not matched to a gene. Germline loops: CDR1 SGHAT, CDR2 FQNNGV. The CDR3 runs 14 residues. CDR3 loop: CASSNIGQGYGYTF. The CDR3 DNA follows: TGTGCCAGCAGCAATATTGGACAGGGCTATGGCTACACCTTC.

The chain has TRBV7-3 and TRBJ2-1; 9 positions agree with TRBD1. There are 15 residues in the CDR3. Germline values: CDR1 SGHTA, CDR2 FQGTGA. The V gene end was trimmed by 3 bases and the J gene end by 6 bases; junction bases not matched to a gene: 6. The CDR3 loop is CASSFPGTGFNEQFF. DNA of the CDR3: TGTGCCAGCAGCTTCCCCGGGACAGGGTTCAATGAGCAGTTCTTC.

The chain recombines TRBV29-1 with TRBJ2-2; weak D call: TRBD2 (5 bases). The CDR3 consists of 12 residues. In germline, CDR1 is SQVTM, CDR2 ANQGSEA. The V and J ends lost 6 bases and 6 bases respectively, with 11 bases between them. The CDR3 DNA reads as TGCAGCGTCGATCGGGGAGCCGGGGAGCTGTTTTTT. This translates into CSVDRGAGELFF.

CDR3 nucleotides: TGCGCCAGCAGCCAAGACCTAGGACTAGCGGGAGATGAGCAGTTCTTC. It yields the protein CASSQDLGLAGDEQFF. The gene calls are TRBV4-1 and TRBJ2-1; 13 bases line up with TRBD2. J gave up 8 bases and V 0 bases, and 4 bases lay outside the gene matches. Germline lookup yields CDR1 MGHRA and CDR2 YSYEKL. CDR3 length: 16 amino acids.

The chain is built from TRBV11-2 and TRBJ1-1; D gene ambiguous. Trimming took 7 bases from V and 4 from J, leaving 16 bases between them. The CDR3 spans 14 residues. Germline CDR1 is SGHAT and CDR2 is FQNNGV. The CDR3: CASTPRRVGTEAFF. DNA for the CDR3: TGTGCCAGCACCCCAAGGAGGGTGGGCACTGAAGCTTTCTTT.

The rearrangement joins TRBV19 to TRBJ2-7, with a weak D call TRBD2 (5 bases). Germline V CDR1 and CDR2: LNHDA, SQIVND (reference sequence). V was pared by 6 bases and J by 3 bases, with 21 bases between. The CDR3 is 16 amino acids. The CDR3 here is CASSPGSRGSNYEQYF. The CDR3 nucleotides read TGTGCCAGTAGCCCGGGAAGTAGAGGGTCCAACTACGAGCAGTACTTC.

This sequence joins TRBV19 and TRBJ2-5; possibly TRBD1 for D (5 bases). Germline-derived CDR1 and CDR2 are LNHDA and SQIVND (reference sequence). The CDR3 contains 15 residues. V dropped 1 base and J dropped 4 bases, with 13 bases sitting between them. CDR3 in amino acids: CASSIGGTVGETQYF. In nucleotides, the CDR3 is TGTGCCAGTAGTATAGGGGGCACAGTCGGAGAGACCCAGTACTTC. Supplemented by reference TRBV19 and TRBJ2-5, the full variable domain reads DGGITQSPKYLFRKEGQNVTLSCEQNLNHDAMYWYRQDPGQGLRLIYYSQIVNDFQKGDIAEGYSVSREKKESFPLTVTSAQKNPTAFYLCASSIGGTVGETQYFGPGTRLLVL.

This clone was seen once. The genes are TRBV4-1 and TRBJ1-2; D remains unclear. V lost 2 bases and J 0 bases, leaving 7 bases between the germline ends. The CDR3 has 14 amino acids. Germline CDR1 MGHRA, CDR2 YSYEKL. The CDR3 nucleotides read TGCGCCAGCAGCCAACCAGTAGCTAACTATGGCTACACCTTC. This encodes CASSQPVANYGYTF.

The rearrangement uses TRBV11-3 and TRBJ2-3, with a tentative D call TRBD2 (6 bases). Germline V gene data show CDR1 as SGHNT and CDR2 as YENEEA. CDR3 length equals 15 residues. V shed 1 base and J shed 2 bases, with 10 bases lying between them. The CDR3 loop is CASSLATDYTDTQYF. The DNA of the CDR3 is TGTGCCAGCAGCTTAGCAACGGACTACACAGATACGCAGTATTTT.

V is TRBV30 and J is TRBJ2-1; a possible D gene is TRBD2 (6 bases). Trimming pared 0 bases from V and 4 bases from J, leaving 13 bases between. The germline gives CDR1 GTSNPN, CDR2 SVGIG (reference sequence). The CDR3 runs 15 residues. For the CDR3, the DNA is TGTGCCTGGAGTGTACAGCCGGGAGCATACAATGAGCAGTTCTTC. Encoded protein: CAWSVQPGAYNEQFF.

The rearrangement links TRBV28 to TRBJ2-7; D is unclear. The CDR3 has 14 amino acids. From germline, CDR1 is MDHEN and CDR2 SYDVKM. Trimming cost V 5 bases and J 4 bases, with 15 bases left between them. The CDR3 DNA follows: TGTGCCAGCAGTCTCCGGGCCCGTGGGTACGAGCAGTACTTC. Encoded protein: CASSLRARGYEQYF.

The chain has TRBV4-1 and TRBJ1-6; D is undetermined. Per germline, CDR1 MGHRA and CDR2 YSYEKL. This CDR3 has 12 amino acids. V lost 3 bases, J lost 9 bases, and 6 bases lay in between. CDR3 loop: CASSHGGSPLHF. The CDR3 DNA is TGCGCCAGCAGCCATGGAGGTTCACCCCTCCACTTT.

This chain uses TRBV29-1 with TRBJ1-2; 9 bases agree with TRBD1. The V gene end was trimmed by 0 bases and the J gene end by 4 bases; junction bases not matched to a gene: 3. The CDR3 sequence is 14 residues long. The germline V gene has CDR1 SQVTM and CDR2 ANQGSEA. The CDR3 DNA follows: TGCAGCGTTGAAGAGACAGGGGGTATCTATGGCTACACCTTC. It yields the protein CSVEETGGIYGYTF. The variable domain in full, with the rest retrieved from reference TRBV29-1 and TRBJ1-2, is SAVISQKPSRDICQRGTSLTIQCQVDSQVTMMFWYRQQPGQSLTLIATANQGSEATYESGFVIDKFPISRPNLTFSTLTVSNMSPEDSSIYLCSVEETGGIYGYTFGSGTRLTVV.

The rearrangement links TRBV11-2 to TRBJ2-7, with a possible D match to TRBD1 (5 bases). Looked up from germline, CDR1 is SGHAT and CDR2 is FQNNGV. Deletions cut 6 bases from V and 3 bases from J, with 12 bases between. CDR3 length: 13 residues. The chain's CDR3 is CASSYDRDYEQYF. The CDR3 DNA reads as TGTGCCAGCAGTTATGACAGAGACTACGAGCAGTACTTC.

The genes are TRBV6-4 and TRBJ2-1, with 7 bases aligning to TRBD1. The V and J ends lost 5 bases and 3 bases, in that order; junction bases with no gene match: 4. Germline V gives CDR1 MRHNA, CDR2 SNTAGT. The CDR3 spans 14 residues. The CDR3 DNA follows: TGTGCCAGCAGTCGACGACAGGGCTACAATGAGCAGTTCTTC. Encoded protein: CASSRRQGYNEQFF.

The chain carries TRBV5-1 and TRBJ1-1; D may be TRBD1 (6 bases). This CDR3 comprises 15 residues. From germline, CDR1 is SGHRS and CDR2 YFSETQ. Trimming took off 0 bases at V and 11 bases at J, with 20 bases between the two ends. This chain's CDR3 is CASSLEWGAGPEAFF. In nucleotides, the CDR3 is TGCGCCAGCAGCTTGGAGTGGGGGGCTGGTCCCGAGGCTTTCTTT.

This chain connects TRBV4-1 to TRBJ2-2, with D unresolved. Germline V lookup: CDR1 MGHRA, CDR2 YSYEKL. The V end was cut by 5 bases, the J end by 5 bases, with 12 bases between. The CDR3 consists of 14 residues. The CDR3 DNA reads TGCGCCAGCAGCGGCAGTGAGTTTACCGGGGAGCTGTTTTTT. The encoded protein is CASSGSEFTGELFF.

The rearrangement uses TRBV6-5 and TRBJ2-1; 10 bases match TRBD2. The CDR3 is made up of 15 amino acids. Germline-derived CDR1 and CDR2 are MNHEY and SVGAGI. The V gene end was trimmed by 5 bases and the J gene end by 3 bases; junction bases not matched to a gene: 4. DNA for the CDR3: TGTGCCAGCAGTCGGTTAGCGGGGGGCTACAATGAGCAGTTCTTC. Translating gives CASSRLAGGYNEQFF.

The chain links TRBV30 to TRBJ1-4; D unresolved. The CDR3 totals 13 residues. The V end was cut by 0 bases, the J end by 6 bases, with 8 bases between. CDR1 and CDR2 (germline): GTSNPN, SVGIG (reference sequence). The CDR3 DNA reads as TGTGCCTGGAGTGTACTTTTAGATGAAAAACTGTTTTTT. Amino acid sequence: CAWSVLLDEKLFF.

This clone was counted a single time. The J gene is TRBJ2-7, the V gene TRBV9; 8 bases are a match to TRBD1. The ends lost 3 bases at V and 6 bases at J; junction bases unmatched: 11. CDR1 is SGDLS, CDR2 YYNGEE, per germline. The CDR3 consists of 15 residues. CDR3 coding DNA: TGTGCCAGCAGCGATTGGACAGGGCCCTACGCCGAGCAGTACTTC. Its translation is CASSDWTGPYAEQYF. The full variable domain, completed using reference TRBV9 and TRBJ2-7, is DSGVTQTPKHLITATGQRVTLRCSPRSGDLSVYWYQQSLDQGLQFLIQYYNGEERAKGNILERFSAQQFPDLHSELNLSSLELGDSALYFCASSDWTGPYAEQYFGPGTRLTVT.

V gene TRBV5-4 combines with J gene TRBJ2-1; the D is unclear. The CDR3 has 14 amino acids. Germline loops: CDR1 SGHNT, CDR2 YYREEE (reference sequence). The ends were cut back, 1 base at V and 4 bases at J, with 9 bases in the middle. The CDR3 is CASSLFDSYNEQFF. The CDR3 DNA follows: TGTGCCAGCAGCTTGTTTGACTCTTACAATGAGCAGTTCTTC.

This chain links TRBV5-4 with TRBJ2-3; tentative D call: TRBD1 (5 bases). Deletions cut 5 bases from V and 2 bases from J, with 6 bases between. The CDR3 totals 12 residues. CDR1 SGHNT and CDR2 YYREEE come from the germline V gene (reference sequence). CDR3 sequence reads: CASRQDTDTQYF. The CDR3 DNA follows: TGTGCCAGCAGACAGGACACAGATACGCAGTATTTT.

This clone was observed a handful of times. The chain links TRBV2 to TRBJ1-6; unclear D gene. Trimming cost V 8 bases and J 4 bases, with 12 bases left between them. CDR1 and CDR2 (germline): SNHLY, FYNNEI. This CDR3 has 14 residues. CDR3 amino acids: CASGGSTYNSPLHF. In nucleotides, the CDR3 is TGTGCCAGCGGCGGCAGCACATATAATTCACCCCTCCACTTT.

The genes are TRBV10-3 and TRBJ2-2; D is undetermined. In germline, CDR1 is ENHRY, CDR2 SYGVKD. V dropped 7 bases and J dropped 2 bases, with 11 bases sitting between them. The CDR3 loop spans 14 amino acids. The CDR3 region has the DNA TGTGCCATCACCCCCGAGTTCAACACCGGGGAGCTGTTTTTT. Its translation is CAITPEFNTGELFF.

The chain recombines TRBV5-1 with TRBJ1-4; 8 bases map to TRBD1. The CDR3 has 15 residues. V shed 4 bases and J 3 bases; nucleotides not matched to a gene: 5. CDR1 is SGHRS and CDR2 is YFSETQ in the germline V gene. The CDR3 reads CASSTEGQANEKLFF. The CDR3 nucleotides read TGCGCCAGCAGCACTGAGGGACAGGCTAATGAAAAACTGTTTTTT.

The J gene is TRBJ1-3, the V gene TRBV29-1; D is uncertain. The germline V and J ends were trimmed by 1 base and 3 bases, with 13 bases remaining between them. CDR1 is SQVTM and CDR2 is ANQGSEA in the germline V gene. The CDR3 is made up of 15 amino acids. CDR3 protein: CSVEGIGRGGNTIYF. In DNA form, the CDR3 reads TGCAGCGTTGAAGGAATAGGTCGCGGTGGAAACACCATATATTTT.

The genes are TRBV11-2 and TRBJ2-3; D possibly corresponds to TRBD2 (6 bases). The V end was cut by 0 bases, the J end by 2 bases, with 9 bases between. The CDR3 consists of 15 residues. Germline values: CDR1 SGHAT, CDR2 FQNNGV. The CDR3 nucleotides read TGTGCCAGCAGCTTAGATACGGGGGTCACAGATACGCAGTATTTT. Its protein is CASSLDTGVTDTQYF.

The rearrangement joins TRBV6-5 to TRBJ2-2, with 8 bases identical to TRBD2. V dropped 4 bases and J dropped 4; count of bases not matched to a gene: 5. Germline CDR1 and CDR2: MNHEY and SVGAGI. The CDR3 consists of 15 residues. The CDR3 DNA is TGTGCCAGCAGTTGGATAAGCGGGAGCACCGGGGAGCTGTTTTTT. It yields the protein CASSWISGSTGELFF.